This T cell receptor (beta chain) was captured by sequencing in a study of shared clonotypes between healthy human individuals. In its sample, this clone was seen a few times. The antigen is not known. Unsorted samples used tens of millions of PBMCs for genomic DNA. Sequencing was performed with immunoSEQ multiplex PCR; in TCRdb, only in-frame clones are kept and a portion is missing. The sample consists of about 510,000 clones, about four fifths of them appearing once. General observations from the study: Sharing of clonotypes among donors was expected to vary with sequencing depth.

The sequenced sample consisted of PBMCs. This sequence originates from a woman aged 40 to 50 in good health. Some clones in this sample may be carry-over from other donors' samples.

The CDR3 sequence: CASSVGTGRRQETQYF. CDR3 coding DNA: TGTGCCAGTAGTGTCGGGACAGGGAGACGCCAAGAGACCCAGTACTTC. The chain couples TRBV19 to TRBJ2-5; 9 bases match TRBD1. The length of the CDR3 is 16 residues. J gave up 1 base and V 5 bases, and 8 bases lay outside the gene matches. CDR1 is LNHDA, CDR2 SQIVND, per germline (reference sequence).